The clone carrying this T cell receptor beta chain was found a few times. Antigen: not known. Corrective surgery for congenital heart defects was being performed on the healthy Finnish infants who served as donors. Genomic DNA was extracted from every available blood leukocyte. Here immunoSEQ multiplex PCR was the method, and the copy in TCRdb shows in-frame clones only, minus some. In the table there are about 60,000 clones, roughly 94% of which are singletons. The sample comes from a study of human thymus T cells. V was clipped by 2 bases and J by 7 bases, with 12 bases between them. The CDR3 sequence is 14 residues long. The germline CDR1 and CDR2 sequences are WSHSY and SAAADI. Whole-study findings and limits: Thymic and blood repertoires appeared to carry a bias in their V and J gene usage.

The origin of this receptor is a boy under two years old with a congenital heart defect but otherwise immunologically healthy. The chain has TRBV10-2 and TRBJ1-5, with D possibly TRBD1 on 5 matching bases. Sequenced sample: blood. The CDR3 bases are TGCGCCAGCAGTGAGGGGATTCGGGGCCAGCCCCAGCATTTT. Its translation is CASSEGIRGQPQHF.